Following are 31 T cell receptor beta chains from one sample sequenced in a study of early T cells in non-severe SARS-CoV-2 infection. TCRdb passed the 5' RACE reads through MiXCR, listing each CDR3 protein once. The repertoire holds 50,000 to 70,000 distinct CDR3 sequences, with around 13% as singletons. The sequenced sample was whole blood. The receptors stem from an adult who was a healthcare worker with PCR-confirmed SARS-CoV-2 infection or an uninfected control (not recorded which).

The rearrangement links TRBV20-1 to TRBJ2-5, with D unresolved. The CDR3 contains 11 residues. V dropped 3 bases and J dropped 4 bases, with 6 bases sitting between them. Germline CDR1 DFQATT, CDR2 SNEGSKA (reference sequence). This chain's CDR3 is CSASTVETQYF. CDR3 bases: TGCAGTGCTAGCACTGTAGAGACCCAGTACTTC.

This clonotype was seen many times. This CDR3 is CASSRSGNTGELFF. In DNA form, the CDR3 reads TGCGCCAGCAGCCGAAGCGGGAACACCGGGGAGCTGTTTTTT. The rearrangement joins TRBV5-1 to TRBJ2-2, with a possible D match to TRBD2 (5 bases). Trimming removed 4 bases from V and 1 base from J, with 8 bases in between. CDR1 SGHRS and CDR2 YFSETQ come from the germline V gene. The CDR3 is 14 amino acids.

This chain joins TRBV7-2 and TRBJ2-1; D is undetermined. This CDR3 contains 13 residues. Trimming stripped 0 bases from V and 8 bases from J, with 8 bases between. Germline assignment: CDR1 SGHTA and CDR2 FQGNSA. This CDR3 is CASSLARKDEQFF. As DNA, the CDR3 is TGTGCCAGCAGCTTAGCGCGTAAGGATGAGCAGTTCTTC.

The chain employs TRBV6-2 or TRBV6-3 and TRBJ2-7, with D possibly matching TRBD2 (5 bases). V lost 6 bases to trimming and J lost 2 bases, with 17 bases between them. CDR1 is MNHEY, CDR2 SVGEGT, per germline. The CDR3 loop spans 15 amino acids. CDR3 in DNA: TGTGCCAGCAGCCGGGGTGCCAAGGGCCCCTACGAGCAGTACTTC. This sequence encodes CASSRGAKGPYEQYF.

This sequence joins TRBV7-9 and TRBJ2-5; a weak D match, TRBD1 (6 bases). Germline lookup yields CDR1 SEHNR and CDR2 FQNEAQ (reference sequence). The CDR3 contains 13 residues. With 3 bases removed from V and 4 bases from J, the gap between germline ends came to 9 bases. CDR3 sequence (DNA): TGTGCCAGCAGCTTTACAGGGCGAGAGACCCAGTACTTC. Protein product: CASSFTGRETQYF. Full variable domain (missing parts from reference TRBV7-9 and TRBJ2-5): DTGVSQNPRHKITKRGQNVTFRCDPISEHNRLYWYRQTLGQGPEFLTYFQNEAQLEKSRLLSDRFSAERPKGSFSTLEIQRTEQGDSAMYLCASSFTGRETQYFGPGTRLLVL.

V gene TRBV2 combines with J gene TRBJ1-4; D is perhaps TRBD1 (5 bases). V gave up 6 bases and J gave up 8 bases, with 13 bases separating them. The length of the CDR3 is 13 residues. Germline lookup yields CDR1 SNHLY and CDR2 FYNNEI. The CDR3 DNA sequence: TGTGCCAGCAGGGGACCAAACAGAGAAAAACTGTTTTTT. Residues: CASRGPNREKLFF.

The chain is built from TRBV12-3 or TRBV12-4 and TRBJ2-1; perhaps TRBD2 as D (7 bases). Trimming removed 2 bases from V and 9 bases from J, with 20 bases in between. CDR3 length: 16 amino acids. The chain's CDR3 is CASSLNLAGAGGEQFF. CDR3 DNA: TGTGCCAGCAGTTTAAATTTGGCGGGGGCTGGCGGTGAGCAGTTCTTC.

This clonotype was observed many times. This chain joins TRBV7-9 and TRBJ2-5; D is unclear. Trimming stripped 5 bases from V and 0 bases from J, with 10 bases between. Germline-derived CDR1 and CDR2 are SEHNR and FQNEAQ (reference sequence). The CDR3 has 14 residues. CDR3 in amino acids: CASSRQPYQETQYF. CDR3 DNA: TGTGCCAGCAGCCGCCAGCCGTACCAAGAGACCCAGTACTTC. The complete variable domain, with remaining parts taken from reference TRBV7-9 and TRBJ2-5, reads DTGVSQNPRHKITKRGQNVTFRCDPISEHNRLYWYRQTLGQGPEFLTYFQNEAQLEKSRLLSDRFSAERPKGSFSTLEIQRTEQGDSAMYLCASSRQPYQETQYFGPGTRLLVL.

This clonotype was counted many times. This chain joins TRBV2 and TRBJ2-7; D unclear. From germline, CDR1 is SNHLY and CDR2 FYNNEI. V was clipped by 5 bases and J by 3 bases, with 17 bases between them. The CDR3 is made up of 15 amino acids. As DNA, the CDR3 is TGTGCCAGCAGTCCACACCTCGGGCCACGCTACGAGCAGTACTTC. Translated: CASSPHLGPRYEQYF. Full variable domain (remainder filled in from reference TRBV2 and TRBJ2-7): EPEVTQTPSHQVTQMGQEVILRCVPISNHLYFYWYRQILGQKVEFLVSFYNNEISEKSEIFDDQFSVERPDGSNFTLKIRSTKLEDSAMYFCASSPHLGPRYEQYFGPGTRLTVT.

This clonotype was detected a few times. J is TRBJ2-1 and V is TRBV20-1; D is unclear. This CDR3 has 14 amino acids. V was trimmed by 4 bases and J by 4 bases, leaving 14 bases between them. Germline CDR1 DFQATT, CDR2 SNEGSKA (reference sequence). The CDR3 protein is CSANELTPYNEQFF. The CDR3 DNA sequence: TGCAGTGCTAATGAGCTTACACCTTACAATGAGCAGTTCTTC.

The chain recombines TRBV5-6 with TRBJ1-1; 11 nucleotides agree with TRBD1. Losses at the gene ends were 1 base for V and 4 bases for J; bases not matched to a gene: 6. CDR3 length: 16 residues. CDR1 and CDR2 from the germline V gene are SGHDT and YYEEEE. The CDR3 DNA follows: TGTGCCAGCAGCTTGTGGGGGACAGGGGGGGTCACTGAAGCTTTCTTT. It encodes CASSLWGTGGVTEAFF.

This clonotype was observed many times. The CDR3 coding sequence is TGTGCCAAAACAACCCACCACGCAGGGTTGAGGAACGAGACCCAGTACTTC. Translated: CAKTTHHAGLRNETQYF. J is TRBJ2-5 and V is TRBV27; the D gene is possibly TRBD1 (5 bases). Deletions cut 10 bases from V and 5 bases from J, with 29 bases between. The CDR3 length is 17 residues. Germline CDR1 reads MNHEY; CDR2 reads SMNVEV (reference sequence).

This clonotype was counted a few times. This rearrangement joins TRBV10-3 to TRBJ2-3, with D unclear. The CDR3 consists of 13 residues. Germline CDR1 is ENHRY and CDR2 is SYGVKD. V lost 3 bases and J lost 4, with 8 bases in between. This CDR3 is CAISDFIADTQYF. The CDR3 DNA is TGTGCCATCAGTGATTTCATCGCAGATACGCAGTATTTT.

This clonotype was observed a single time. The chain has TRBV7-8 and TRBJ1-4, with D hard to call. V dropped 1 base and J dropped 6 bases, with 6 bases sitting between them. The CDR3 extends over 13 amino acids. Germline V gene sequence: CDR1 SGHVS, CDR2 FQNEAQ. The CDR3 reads CASSLGGYEKLFF. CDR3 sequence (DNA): TGTGCCAGCAGCTTAGGGGGTTATGAAAAACTGTTTTTT.

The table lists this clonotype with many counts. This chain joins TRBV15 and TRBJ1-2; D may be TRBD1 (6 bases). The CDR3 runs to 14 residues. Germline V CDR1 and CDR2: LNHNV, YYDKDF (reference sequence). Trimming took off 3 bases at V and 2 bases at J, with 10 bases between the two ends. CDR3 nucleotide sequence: TGTGCCACCAGCAGTAACAGGGCGAACTATGGCTACACCTTC. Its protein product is CATSSNRANYGYTF.

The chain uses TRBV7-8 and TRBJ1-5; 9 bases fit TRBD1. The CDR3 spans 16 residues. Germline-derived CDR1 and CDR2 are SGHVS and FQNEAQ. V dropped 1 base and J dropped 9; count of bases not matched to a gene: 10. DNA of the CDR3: TGTGCCAGCAGCTTAGTGACGGGACAGGGACTAACGCCCCAGCATTTT. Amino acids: CASSLVTGQGLTPQHF.

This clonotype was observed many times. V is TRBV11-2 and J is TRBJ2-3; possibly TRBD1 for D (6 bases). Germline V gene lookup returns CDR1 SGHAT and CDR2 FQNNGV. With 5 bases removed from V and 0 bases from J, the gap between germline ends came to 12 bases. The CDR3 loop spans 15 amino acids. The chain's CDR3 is CASSGQFSSTDTQYF. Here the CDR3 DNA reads TGTGCCAGCAGCGGACAGTTTTCTAGCACAGATACGCAGTATTTT.

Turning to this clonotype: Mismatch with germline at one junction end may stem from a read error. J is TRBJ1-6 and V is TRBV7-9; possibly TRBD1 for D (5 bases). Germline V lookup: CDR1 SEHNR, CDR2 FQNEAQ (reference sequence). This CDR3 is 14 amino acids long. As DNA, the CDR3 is TGTACCAGCAGCTTAGGGGAATATAATTCACCCCTCCACTTT. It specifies CTSSLGEYNSPLHF.

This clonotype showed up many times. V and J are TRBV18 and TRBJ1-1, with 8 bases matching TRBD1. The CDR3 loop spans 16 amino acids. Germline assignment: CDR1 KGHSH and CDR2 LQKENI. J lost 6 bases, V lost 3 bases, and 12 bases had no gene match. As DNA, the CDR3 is TGTGCCAGCTCACCCGCGGGACAGGCTTCGGTCTCTGAAGCTTTCTTT. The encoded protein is CASSPAGQASVSEAFF.

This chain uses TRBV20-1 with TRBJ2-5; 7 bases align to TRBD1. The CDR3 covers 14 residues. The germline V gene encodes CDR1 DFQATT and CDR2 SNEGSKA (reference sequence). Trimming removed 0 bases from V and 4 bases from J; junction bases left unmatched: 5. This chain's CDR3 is CSARDSQGVETQYF. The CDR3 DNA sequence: TGCAGTGCTAGAGATAGTCAGGGGGTAGAGACCCAGTACTTC.

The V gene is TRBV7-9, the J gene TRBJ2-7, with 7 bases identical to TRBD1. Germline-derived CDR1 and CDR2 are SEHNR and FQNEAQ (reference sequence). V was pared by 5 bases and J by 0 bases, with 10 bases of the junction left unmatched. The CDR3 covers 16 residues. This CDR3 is CASSRPAGDSSYEQYF. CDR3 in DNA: TGTGCCAGCAGCCGGCCAGCAGGGGACAGCTCCTACGAGCAGTACTTC. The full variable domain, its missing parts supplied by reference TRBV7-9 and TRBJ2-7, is DTGVSQNPRHKITKRGQNVTFRCDPISEHNRLYWYRQTLGQGPEFLTYFQNEAQLEKSRLLSDRFSAERPKGSFSTLEIQRTEQGDSAMYLCASSRPAGDSSYEQYFGPGTRLTVT.

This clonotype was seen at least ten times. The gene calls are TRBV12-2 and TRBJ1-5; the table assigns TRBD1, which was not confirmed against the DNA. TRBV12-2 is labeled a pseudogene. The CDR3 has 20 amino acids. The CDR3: CASRFLPGHSMAYSNQPQHF. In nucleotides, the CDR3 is TGTGCAAGTCGCTTCCTTCCGGGACACTCTATGGCCTATAGCAATCAGCCCCAGCATTTT.

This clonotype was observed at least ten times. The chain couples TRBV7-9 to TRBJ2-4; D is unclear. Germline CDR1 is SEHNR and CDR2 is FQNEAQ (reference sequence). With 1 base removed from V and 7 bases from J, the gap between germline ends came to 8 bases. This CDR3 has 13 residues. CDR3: CASSLVGLNIQYF. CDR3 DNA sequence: TGTGCCAGCAGCTTAGTCGGCCTTAACATTCAGTACTTC.

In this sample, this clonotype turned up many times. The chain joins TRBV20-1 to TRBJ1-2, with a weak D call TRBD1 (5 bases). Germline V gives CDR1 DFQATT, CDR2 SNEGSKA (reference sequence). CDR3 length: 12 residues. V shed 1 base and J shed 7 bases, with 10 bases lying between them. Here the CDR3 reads CSARVRVLGYTF. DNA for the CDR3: TGCAGTGCTAGAGTCAGGGTTCTTGGCTACACCTTC.

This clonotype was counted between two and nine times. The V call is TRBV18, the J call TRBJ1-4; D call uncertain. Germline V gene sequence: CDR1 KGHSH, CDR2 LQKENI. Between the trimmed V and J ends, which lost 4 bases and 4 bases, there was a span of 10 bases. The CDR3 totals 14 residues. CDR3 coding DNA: TGTGCCAGCTCACGGTCGGCTGTTAATGAAAAACTGTTTTTT. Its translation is CASSRSAVNEKLFF.

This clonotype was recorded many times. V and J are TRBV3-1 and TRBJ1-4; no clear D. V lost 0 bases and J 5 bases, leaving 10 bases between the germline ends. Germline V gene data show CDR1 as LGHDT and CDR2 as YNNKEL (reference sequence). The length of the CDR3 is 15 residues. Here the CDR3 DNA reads TGTGCCAGCAGCCAAGAAGGCCGGCCAAATGAAAAACTGTTTTTT. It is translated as CASSQEGRPNEKLFF.

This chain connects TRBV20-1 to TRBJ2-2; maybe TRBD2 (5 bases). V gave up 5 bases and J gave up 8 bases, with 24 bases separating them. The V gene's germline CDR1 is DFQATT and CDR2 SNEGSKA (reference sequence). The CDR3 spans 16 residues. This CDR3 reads CSARPTMRSSKGELFF. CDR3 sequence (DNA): TGCAGTGCTCGTCCGACTATGAGGTCCTCAAAGGGGGAGCTGTTTTTT.

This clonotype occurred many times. The CDR3 region has the DNA TGTGCCAGCAGCTTAGGGGTCTTTTCGAGAGTTACCAAAAACATTCAGTACTTC. This translates into CASSLGVFSRVTKNIQYF. The rearrangement joins TRBV11-2 to TRBJ2-4; the D is unclear. Germline V CDR1 and CDR2: SGHAT, FQNNGV. This CDR3 is 18 amino acids long. V lost 1 base to trimming and J lost 2 bases, with 18 bases between them.

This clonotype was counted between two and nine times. DNA for the CDR3: TGTGCCAGCAGCTCACGGCAGGAGCAGTACTTC. This sequence encodes CASSSRQEQYF. The V call is TRBV3-1, the J call TRBJ2-7; D gene ambiguous. Trimming left V 5 bases short and J 7 bases short, with 9 bases between. In germline, CDR1 is LGHDT, CDR2 YNNKEL (reference sequence). CDR3 size: 11 residues.

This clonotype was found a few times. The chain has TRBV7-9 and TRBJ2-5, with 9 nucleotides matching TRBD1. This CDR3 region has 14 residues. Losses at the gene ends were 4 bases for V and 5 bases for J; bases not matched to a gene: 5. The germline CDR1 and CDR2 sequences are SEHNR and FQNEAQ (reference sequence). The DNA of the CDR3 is TGTGCCAGCAGCTCCACAGGGGGCAGGGAGACCCAGTACTTC. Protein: CASSSTGGRETQYF.

DNA of the CDR3: TGTGCCAGCAGCTTACAGGGAGGAGCCACCGGGGAGCTGTTTTTT. It translates to CASSLQGGATGELFF. The gene calls are TRBV7-3 and TRBJ2-2; D possibly corresponds to TRBD2 (6 bases). Per germline, CDR1 SGHTA and CDR2 FQGTGA. V was trimmed by 2 bases and J by 4 bases, leaving 11 bases between them. This CDR3 spans 15 amino acids. Variable domain in full (rest from reference TRBV7-3 and TRBJ2-2): GAGVSQTPSNKVTEKGKYVELRCDPISGHTALYWYRQSLGQGPEFLIYFQGTGAADDSGLPNDRFFAVRPEGSVSTLKIQRTERGDSAVYLCASSLQGGATGELFFGEGSRLTVL.